A selection of T cell receptor beta chains follows, all from one sample in a study of T cells after yellow fever vaccination. TCRdb re-analysed the 5' RACE reads in MiXCR, keeping a single row per CDR3 protein. The repertoire holds a few hundred thousand distinct CDR3 sequences, with approximately 16% as singletons. Here the sequenced sample was PBMCs, taken less than 6 days after the first yellow fever vaccination. The source of these receptors is a man aged 18 to 35 who received the YFV17D yellow fever vaccine. The conserved cysteine and the conserved F or W are not part of the CDR3 here. The D gene is left open where the match is weak.

d_call | v_call | cdr3_aa
- | TRBV7-8 | ASSFGQRAF
- | TRBV4-3 | ASSQRRGPAYNEQF
- | TRBV4-3 | ASSQGPGIKNIQY
TRBD2 | TRBV4-1 | ASSQELAVSDTQY
- | TRBV7-2 | ASSLRRGTEAF
TRBD1 | TRBV11-2 | ASSPYAQGRDSNYGYT
- | TRBV7-2 | ASSLPGFQGRLF
- | TRBV4-1 | ASSHIRGSNQPQH
TRBD1 | TRBV3-1 | ASSHRDRNSPLH
- | TRBV12-3/TRBV12-4 | ASRVRDKAYGELI
- | TRBV7-9 | ASSYNTGTPTTEAF
TRBD1 | TRBV7-9 | ASRQHPPQGGGEQY
- | TRBV28 | ASSLPDGTDTQY
- | TRBV5-4 | ASSFGPGRSDGYT
TRBD1 | TRBV5-6 | ASSLAGGGYGYT
- | TRBV10-3 | AISDRKPGETQY
- | TRBV14 | ASSQDPQGSMDTEAF
- | TRBV12-3/TRBV12-4 | ASSLGANSGNTIY
- | TRBV28 | ASSVRDTEETQY
- | TRBV5-5 | ASSLRPTVLGDTQY
- | TRBV7-6 | ASSRDMDTQY
- | TRBV5-1 | ASSPGQSGTDTQY
- | TRBV19 | ASSNRDNSNQPQH
TRBD1 | TRBV5-1 | ASSWDRGRSEKLF